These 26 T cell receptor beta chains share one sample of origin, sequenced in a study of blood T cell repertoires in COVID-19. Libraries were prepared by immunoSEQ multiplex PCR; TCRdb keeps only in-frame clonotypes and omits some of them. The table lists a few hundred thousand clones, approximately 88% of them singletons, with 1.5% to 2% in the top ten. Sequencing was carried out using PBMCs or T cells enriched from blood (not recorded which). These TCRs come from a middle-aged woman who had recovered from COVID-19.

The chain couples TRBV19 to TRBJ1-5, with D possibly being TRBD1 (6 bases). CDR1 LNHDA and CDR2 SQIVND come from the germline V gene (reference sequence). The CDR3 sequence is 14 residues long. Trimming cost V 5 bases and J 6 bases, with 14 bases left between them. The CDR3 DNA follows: TGTGCCAGTAGTCCCACAGGGAAAGGTCAGCCCCAGCATTTT. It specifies CASSPTGKGQPQHF.

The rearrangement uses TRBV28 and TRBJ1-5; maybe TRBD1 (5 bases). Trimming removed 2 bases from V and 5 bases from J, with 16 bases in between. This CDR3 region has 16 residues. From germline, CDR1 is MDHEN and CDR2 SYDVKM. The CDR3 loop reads CASSLGTGRGDQPQHF. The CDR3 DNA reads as TGTGCCAGCAGTTTAGGTACAGGCCGGGGGGATCAGCCCCAGCATTTT.

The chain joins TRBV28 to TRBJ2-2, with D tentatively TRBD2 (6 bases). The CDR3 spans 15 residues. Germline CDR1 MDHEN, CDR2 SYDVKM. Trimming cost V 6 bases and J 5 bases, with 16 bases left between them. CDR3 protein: CASRNLLGGTGELFF. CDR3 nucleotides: TGTGCCAGCAGGAACCTCCTCGGGGGTACCGGGGAGCTGTTTTTT.

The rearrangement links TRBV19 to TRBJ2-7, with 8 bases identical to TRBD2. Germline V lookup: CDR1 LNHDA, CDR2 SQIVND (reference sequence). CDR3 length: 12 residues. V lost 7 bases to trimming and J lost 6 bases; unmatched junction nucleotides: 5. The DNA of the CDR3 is TGTGCCAGTAACGCGGGAGGACGCGAGCAGTACTTC. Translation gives CASNAGGREQYF. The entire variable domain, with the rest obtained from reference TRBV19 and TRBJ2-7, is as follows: DGGITQSPKYLFRKEGQNVTLSCEQNLNHDAMYWYRQDPGQGLRLIYYSQIVNDFQKGDIAEGYSVSREKKESFPLTVTSAQKNPTAFYLCASNAGGREQYFGPGTRLTVT.

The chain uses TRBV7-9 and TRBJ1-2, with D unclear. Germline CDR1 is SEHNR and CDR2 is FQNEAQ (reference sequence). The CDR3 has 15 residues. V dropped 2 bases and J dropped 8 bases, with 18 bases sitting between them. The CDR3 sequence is CASSLPWEAFGGYTF. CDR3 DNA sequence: TGTGCCAGCAGCTTACCTTGGGAGGCTTTTGGCGGCTACACCTTC. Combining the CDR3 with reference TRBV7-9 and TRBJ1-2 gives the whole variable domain DTGVSQNPRHKITKRGQNVTFRCDPISEHNRLYWYRQTLGQGPEFLTYFQNEAQLEKSRLLSDRFSAERPKGSFSTLEIQRTEQGDSAMYLCASSLPWEAFGGYTFGSGTRLTVV.

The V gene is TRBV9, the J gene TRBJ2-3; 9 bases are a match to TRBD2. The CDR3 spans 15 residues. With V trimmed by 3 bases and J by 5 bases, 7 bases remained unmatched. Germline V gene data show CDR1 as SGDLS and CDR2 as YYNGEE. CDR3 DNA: TGTGCCAGCAGCGAAGCGGGAGGCGGTAAAGATACGCAGTATTTT. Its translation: CASSEAGGGKDTQYF. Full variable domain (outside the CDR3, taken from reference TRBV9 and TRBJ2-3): DSGVTQTPKHLITATGQRVTLRCSPRSGDLSVYWYQQSLDQGLQFLIQYYNGEERAKGNILERFSAQQFPDLHSELNLSSLELGDSALYFCASSEAGGGKDTQYFGPGTRLTVL.

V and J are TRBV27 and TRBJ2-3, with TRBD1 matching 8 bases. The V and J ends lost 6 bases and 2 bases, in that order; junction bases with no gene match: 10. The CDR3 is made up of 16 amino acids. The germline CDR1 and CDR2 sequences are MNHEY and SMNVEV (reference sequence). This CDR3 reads CASRPSGTGYTDTQYF. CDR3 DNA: TGTGCCAGCAGACCCTCCGGGACAGGCTACACAGATACGCAGTATTTT.

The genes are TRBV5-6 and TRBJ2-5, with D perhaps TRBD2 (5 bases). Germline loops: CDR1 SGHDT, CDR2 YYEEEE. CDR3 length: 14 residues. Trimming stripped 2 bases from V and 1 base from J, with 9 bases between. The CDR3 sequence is CASSLSGFQETQYF. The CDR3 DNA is TGTGCCAGCAGCTTATCGGGGTTCCAAGAGACCCAGTACTTC.

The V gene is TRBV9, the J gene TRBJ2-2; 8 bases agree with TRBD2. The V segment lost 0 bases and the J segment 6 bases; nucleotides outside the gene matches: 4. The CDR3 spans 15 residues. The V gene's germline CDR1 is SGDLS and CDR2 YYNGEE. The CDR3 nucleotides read TGTGCCAGCAGCGTAGCGGGAGGGCCGGCCGGGGAGCTGTTTTTT. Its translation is CASSVAGGPAGELFF. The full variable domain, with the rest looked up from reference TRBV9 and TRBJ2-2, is DSGVTQTPKHLITATGQRVTLRCSPRSGDLSVYWYQQSLDQGLQFLIQYYNGEERAKGNILERFSAQQFPDLHSELNLSSLELGDSALYFCASSVAGGPAGELFFGEGSRLTVL.

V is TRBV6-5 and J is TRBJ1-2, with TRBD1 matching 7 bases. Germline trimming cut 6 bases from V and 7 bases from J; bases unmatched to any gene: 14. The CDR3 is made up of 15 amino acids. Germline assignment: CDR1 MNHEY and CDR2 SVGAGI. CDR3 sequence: CASSALGGATLGYTF. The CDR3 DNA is TGTGCCAGCAGCGCCCTAGGGGGCGCGACTCTTGGCTACACCTTC.

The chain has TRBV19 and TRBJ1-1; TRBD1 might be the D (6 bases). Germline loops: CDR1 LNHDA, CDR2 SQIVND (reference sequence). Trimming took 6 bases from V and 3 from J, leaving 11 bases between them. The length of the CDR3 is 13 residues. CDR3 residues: CASRSTGYTEAFF. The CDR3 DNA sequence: TGTGCCAGTAGGAGTACAGGGTACACTGAAGCTTTCTTT. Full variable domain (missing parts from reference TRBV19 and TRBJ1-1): DGGITQSPKYLFRKEGQNVTLSCEQNLNHDAMYWYRQDPGQGLRLIYYSQIVNDFQKGDIAEGYSVSREKKESFPLTVTSAQKNPTAFYLCASRSTGYTEAFFGQGTRLTVV.

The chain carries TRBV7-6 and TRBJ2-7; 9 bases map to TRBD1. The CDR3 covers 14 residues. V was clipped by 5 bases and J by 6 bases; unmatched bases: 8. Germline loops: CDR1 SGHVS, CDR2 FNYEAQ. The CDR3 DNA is TGTGCCAGCAGCCCGGGGACAGGGTCGGGCGAGCAGTACTTC. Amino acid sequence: CASSPGTGSGEQYF.

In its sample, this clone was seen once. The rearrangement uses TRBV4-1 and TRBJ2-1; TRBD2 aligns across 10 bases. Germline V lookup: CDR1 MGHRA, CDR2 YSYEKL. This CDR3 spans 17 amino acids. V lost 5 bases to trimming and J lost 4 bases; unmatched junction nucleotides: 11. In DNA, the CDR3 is TGCGCCAGCAGCACCGGGACTAGCGATGGTTTGTACAATGAGCAGTTCTTC. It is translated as CASSTGTSDGLYNEQFF.

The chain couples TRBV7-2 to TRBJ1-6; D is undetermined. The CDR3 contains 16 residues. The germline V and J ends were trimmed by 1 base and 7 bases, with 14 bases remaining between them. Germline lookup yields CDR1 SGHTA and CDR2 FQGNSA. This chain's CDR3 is CASSLVRPGANSPLHF. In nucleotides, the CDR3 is TGTGCCAGCAGCTTAGTCAGGCCAGGCGCCAATTCACCCCTCCACTTT.

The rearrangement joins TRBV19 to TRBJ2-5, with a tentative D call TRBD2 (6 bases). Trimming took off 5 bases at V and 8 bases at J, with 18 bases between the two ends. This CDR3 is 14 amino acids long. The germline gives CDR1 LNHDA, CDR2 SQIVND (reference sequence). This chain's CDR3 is CASSSTGTAKTQYF. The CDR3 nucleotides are TGTGCCAGTAGTTCTACCGGGACTGCGAAAACCCAGTACTTC.

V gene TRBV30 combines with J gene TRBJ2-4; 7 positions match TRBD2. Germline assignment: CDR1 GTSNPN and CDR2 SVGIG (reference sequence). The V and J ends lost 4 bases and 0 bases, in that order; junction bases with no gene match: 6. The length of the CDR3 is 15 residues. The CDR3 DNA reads TGTGCCTGGACCGGGACTACCCTAGCCAAAAACATTCAGTACTTC. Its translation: CAWTGTTLAKNIQYF.

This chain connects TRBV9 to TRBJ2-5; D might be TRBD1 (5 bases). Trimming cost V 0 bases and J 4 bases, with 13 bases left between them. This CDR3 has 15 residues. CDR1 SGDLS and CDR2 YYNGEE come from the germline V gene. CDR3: CASSVESGPGETQYF. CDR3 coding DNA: TGTGCCAGCAGCGTAGAGTCAGGGCCAGGAGAGACCCAGTACTTC. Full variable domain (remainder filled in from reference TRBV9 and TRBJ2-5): DSGVTQTPKHLITATGQRVTLRCSPRSGDLSVYWYQQSLDQGLQFLIQYYNGEERAKGNILERFSAQQFPDLHSELNLSSLELGDSALYFCASSVESGPGETQYFGPGTRLLVL.

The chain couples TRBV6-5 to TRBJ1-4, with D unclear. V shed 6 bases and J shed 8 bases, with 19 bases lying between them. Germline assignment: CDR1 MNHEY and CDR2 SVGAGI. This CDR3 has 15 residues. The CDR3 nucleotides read TGTGCCAGCAGCACCTACAGAGCTCAACCGGAAAAACTGTTTTTT. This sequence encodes CASSTYRAQPEKLFF.

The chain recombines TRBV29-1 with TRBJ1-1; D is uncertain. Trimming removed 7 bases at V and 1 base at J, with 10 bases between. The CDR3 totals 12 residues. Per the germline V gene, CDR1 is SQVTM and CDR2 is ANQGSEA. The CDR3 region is CSATRTNTEAFF. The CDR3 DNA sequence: TGCAGCGCCACGAGAACGAACACTGAAGCTTTCTTT.

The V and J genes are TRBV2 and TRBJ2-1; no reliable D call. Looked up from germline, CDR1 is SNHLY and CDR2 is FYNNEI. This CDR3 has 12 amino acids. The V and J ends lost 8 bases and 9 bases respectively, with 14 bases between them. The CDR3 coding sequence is TGTGCCAGCGCGGTGCCCCCGAGTGAGCAGTTCTTC. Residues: CASAVPPSEQFF.

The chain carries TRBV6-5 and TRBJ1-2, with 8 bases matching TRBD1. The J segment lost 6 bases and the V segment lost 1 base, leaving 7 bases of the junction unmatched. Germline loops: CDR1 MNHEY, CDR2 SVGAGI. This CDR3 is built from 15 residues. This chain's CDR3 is CASSYFEGQVDGYTF. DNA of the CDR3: TGTGCCAGCAGTTACTTCGAGGGACAGGTGGATGGCTACACCTTC.

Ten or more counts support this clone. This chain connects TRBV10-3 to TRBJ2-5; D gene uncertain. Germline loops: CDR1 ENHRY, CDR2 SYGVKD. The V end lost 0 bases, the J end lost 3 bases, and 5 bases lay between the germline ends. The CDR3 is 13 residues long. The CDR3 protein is CAISESSEETQYF. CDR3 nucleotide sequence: TGTGCCATCAGTGAGTCAAGCGAAGAGACCCAGTACTTC.

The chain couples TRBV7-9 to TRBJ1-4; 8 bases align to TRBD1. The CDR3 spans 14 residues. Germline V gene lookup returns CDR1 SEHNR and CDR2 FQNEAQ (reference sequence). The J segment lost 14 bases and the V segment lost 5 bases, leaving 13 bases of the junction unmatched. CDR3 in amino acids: CASSPGTGSLWLFF. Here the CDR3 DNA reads TGTGCCAGCAGCCCCGGGACAGGATCCTTGTGGCTGTTTTTT.

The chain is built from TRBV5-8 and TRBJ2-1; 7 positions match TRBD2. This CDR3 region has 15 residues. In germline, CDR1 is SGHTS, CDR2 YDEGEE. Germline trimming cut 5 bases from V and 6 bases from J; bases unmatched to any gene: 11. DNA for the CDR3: TGTGCCAGCAGGCCCCTAGCGGTTCCTTCCAATGAGCAGTTCTTC. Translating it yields CASRPLAVPSNEQFF. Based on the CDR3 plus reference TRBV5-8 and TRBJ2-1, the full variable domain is EAGVTQSPTHLIKTRGQQATLRCSPISGHTSVYWYQQALGLGLQFLLWYDEGEERNRGNFPPRFSGRQFPNYSSELNVNALELEDSALYLCASRPLAVPSNEQFFGPGTRLTVL.

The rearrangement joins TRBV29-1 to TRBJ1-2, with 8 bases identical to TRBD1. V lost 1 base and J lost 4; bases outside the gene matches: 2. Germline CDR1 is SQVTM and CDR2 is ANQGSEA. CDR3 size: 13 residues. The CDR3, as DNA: TGCAGCGTTGAAGGGACAGGGATCTATGGCTACACCTTC. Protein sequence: CSVEGTGIYGYTF.

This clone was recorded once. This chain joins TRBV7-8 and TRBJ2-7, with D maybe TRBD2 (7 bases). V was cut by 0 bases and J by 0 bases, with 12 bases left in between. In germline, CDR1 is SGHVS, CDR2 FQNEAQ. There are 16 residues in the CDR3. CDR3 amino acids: CASSLAEGGGSYEQYF. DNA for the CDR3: TGTGCCAGCAGCTTAGCGGAGGGAGGGGGCTCCTACGAGCAGTACTTC.